This T cell receptor (beta chain) was recorded in a study of beta chain features in type 1 diabetes. Study conclusions and caveats: Shorter TCRB CDR3s, moderately but significantly so, marked every one of the four CD4+ subsets in Type 1 diabetes patients. The study found fewer insertions and more deletions at VDJ junctions in type 1 diabetes patients.

The investigators reverse transcribed all of the isolated RNA, so they sequenced expressed TCRB transcripts. Repertoires were generated with immunoSEQ multiplex PCR, while TCRdb's copy carries only in-frame clones and drops some. The data hold 300,000 to 450,000 clones, with around 10% observed a single time. This CDR3 is 14 amino acids long. Germline values: CDR1 SNHLY, CDR2 FYNNEI. V trimming: 8 bases; J trimming: 7 bases; junction bases outside the gene matches: 8. This clone was seen a handful of times. Its cognate antigen is unknown. Naive, central memory, regulatory and stem cell-like memory cells within the CD4+ compartment were sorted using CD45RO/CCR7/CD25/CD127/CD95/CD27. Sorted populations all had greater than 95% purity.

The chain is built from TRBV2 and TRBJ2-1; TRBD1 matches at 10 bases. This receptor was identified in a young man with type 1 diabetes. What was sequenced was central memory CD4+ T cells from blood. In nucleotides, the CDR3 is TGTGCCAGCTTCCGGGACAGGGGTGTGAATGAGCAGTTCTTC. Translation: CASFRDRGVNEQFF. Together with reference TRBV2 and TRBJ2-1, the CDR3 gives the full variable domain: EPEVTQTPSHQVTQMGQEVILRCVPISNHLYFYWYRQILGQKVEFLVSFYNNEISEKSEIFDDQFSVERPDGSNFTLKIRSTKLEDSAMYFCASFRDRGVNEQFFGPGTRLTVL.